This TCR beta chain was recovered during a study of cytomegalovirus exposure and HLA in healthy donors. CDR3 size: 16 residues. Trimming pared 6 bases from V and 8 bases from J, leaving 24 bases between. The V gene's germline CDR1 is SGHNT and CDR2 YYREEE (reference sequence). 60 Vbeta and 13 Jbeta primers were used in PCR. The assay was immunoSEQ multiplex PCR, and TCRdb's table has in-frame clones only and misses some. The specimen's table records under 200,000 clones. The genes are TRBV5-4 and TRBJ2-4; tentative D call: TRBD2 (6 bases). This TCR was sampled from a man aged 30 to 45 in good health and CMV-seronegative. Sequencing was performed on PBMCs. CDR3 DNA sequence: TGTGCCAGCACTTTCCAATCCGGGACCCGGAGGGACATTCAGTACTTC. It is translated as CASTFQSGTRRDIQYF.